This TCR beta chain was retrieved from a study of blood T cells in healthy people across ages (dated by TCRdb to the mid-2010s). Regarding the research as a whole: In model experiments, template switching captured roughly one uniquely barcoded TCR beta cDNA molecule for every two T cells. The study analyzed two additional independent replicas of 1 million unique cDNA reads from the same blood draw for two donors, one aged 18 to 30 and one aged 80 or older. Four age groups were formed from the donors: young (average 16 years), middle-aged (more than 35), aged (62) and long-lived (82). To track age-related changes in TCR beta repertoire diversity, the study relied on deep sequencing normalized with unique cDNA molecular identifiers. To avoid experimental bias, donors of different ages were spread randomly across the sequencing lanes. The full study reports these points: Estimates of total diversity based on one million sequenced T cells were regarded as lower bounds and as underestimates. A strong correlation was found between observed TCR beta diversity and the percentage of naive T cells measured by flow cytometry. Because donor CMV infection status was unknown, age-related changes in expanded clonotypes were potentially confounded. As age increased, observed TCR beta diversity per million T cells dropped in a roughly linear way, and a significant reduction was already evident by age 40. Because profiling used bulk unsorted PBMCs, naive and antigen-experienced compartments could not be compared conclusively. The long-lived group showed more naive CD4+ T cells, fewer expanded clones and increased TCR diversity than the aged group, suggesting age selection.

Libraries came from 5' RACE. Sequencing relied on an Illumina HiSeq 2500. The second PCR ran for roughly 7 to 12 cycles and used a J-beta primer mix along with a sample-barcoded 5' primer. A template-switch 5' adaptor carrying 12 random nucleotides introduced a unique molecular identifier onto each TCR beta cDNA molecule. Each sample yielded at least 2.5 million CDR3-containing paired-end reads. First-strand cDNA synthesis was performed from all RNA using the Mint cDNA synthesis kit, with priming by a TRBC-specific oligonucleotide. Following uracil-DNA glycosylase treatment, a first 18-cycle PCR with universal primers M1SS and BC2_uni_R was performed on all cDNA. Per the source publication's procedure: Normalization of each sample was performed by random selection of 1 million high-quality reads, each carrying a distinct molecular identifier. Reads with shared molecular identifiers were discarded instead of being binned into consensus sequences. CDR3 identification, clonotype clustering and error correction used MiTCR with a Q25 quality threshold and the strictest error-elimination algorithm. A nonparametric unseen species model with Euler transformation was used to estimate lower-bound total TCR beta diversity. The raw public data were reprocessed by TCRdb itself: fastp quality trimming at Q25, MiXCR clonotype calling, in-frame beta chains only. Identical CDR3 proteins give one entry, which carries the most common genes and DNA. It is TCRdb's table, rather than the study itself, that gives the V and J calls and clone size. This sample is represented by just under 900,000 distinct CDR3 sequences; around 28% of them were singletons. The ten largest clones add up to 17% of the sample.

Systemically healthy Caucasian individuals from Russia, some 40 in total and aged about 6 to 90 years, were included as donors. About 9.8 milliliters of peripheral blood were drawn from each donor into EDTA-treated Vacutainer tubes. Ficoll-Paque density-gradient centrifugation was used to isolate PBMCs, with at least 7 million per sample. Trizol reagent was used to extract total RNA from PBMCs, with at least 5.5 micrograms per sample. The percentages of naive CD45RAhigh/CD27high T cells were determined by flow cytometry on a PBMC aliquot from every donor. Of note for this clonotype: Which antigen it targets is not known. A much larger clone sits a single nucleotide away, making a read error possible.

Looking up the germline V gene (reference sequence) yields CDR1 MNHEY and CDR2 SMNVEV. V sheds 6 bases and J sheds 0 bases, leaving 10 bases between their ends. Its CDR3 holds 14 amino acids, cysteine through phenylalanine. CDR3 DNA only is kept here, 42 bases in frame from base 1. The receptor's source is a woman at least 80 years old in good health. The chain was built from TRBV27 and TRBJ2-3; there is no confident call for the D gene. Specimen: blood. DNA sequence: TGTGCCAGCAGGTTAGCTTCTAGCACAGATACGCAGTATTTT. It translates to CASRLASSTDTQYF.